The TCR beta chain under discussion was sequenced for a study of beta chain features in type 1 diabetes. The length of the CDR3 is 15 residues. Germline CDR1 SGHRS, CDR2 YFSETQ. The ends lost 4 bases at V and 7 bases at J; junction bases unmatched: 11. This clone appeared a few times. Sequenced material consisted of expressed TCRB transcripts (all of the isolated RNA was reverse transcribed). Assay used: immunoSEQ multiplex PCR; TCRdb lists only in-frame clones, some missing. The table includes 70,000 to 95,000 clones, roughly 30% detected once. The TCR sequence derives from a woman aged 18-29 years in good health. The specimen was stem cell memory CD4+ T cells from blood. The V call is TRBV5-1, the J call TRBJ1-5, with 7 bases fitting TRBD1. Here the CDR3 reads CASSPTGDVGQPQHF. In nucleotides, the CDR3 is TGCGCCAGCAGCCCAACAGGGGACGTCGGACAGCCCCAGCATTTT.